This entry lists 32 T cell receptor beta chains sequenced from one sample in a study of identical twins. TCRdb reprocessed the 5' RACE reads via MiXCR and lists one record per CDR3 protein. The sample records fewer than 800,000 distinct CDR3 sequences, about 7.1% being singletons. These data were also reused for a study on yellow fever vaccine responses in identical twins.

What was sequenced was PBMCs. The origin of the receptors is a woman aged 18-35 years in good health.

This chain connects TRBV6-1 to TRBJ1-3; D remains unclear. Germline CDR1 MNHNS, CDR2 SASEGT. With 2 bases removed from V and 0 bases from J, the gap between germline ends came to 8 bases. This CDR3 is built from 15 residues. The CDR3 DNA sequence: TGTGCCAGCAGTGAAAAGGAGAGCTCTGGAAACACCATATATTTT. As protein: CASSEKESSGNTIYF.

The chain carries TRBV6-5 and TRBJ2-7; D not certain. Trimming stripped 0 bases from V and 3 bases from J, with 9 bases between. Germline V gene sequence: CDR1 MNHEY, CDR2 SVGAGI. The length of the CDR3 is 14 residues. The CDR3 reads CASSYSSGDYEQYV. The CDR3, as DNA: TGTGCCAGCAGTTACTCGTCAGGAGACTACGAGCAGTACGTC.

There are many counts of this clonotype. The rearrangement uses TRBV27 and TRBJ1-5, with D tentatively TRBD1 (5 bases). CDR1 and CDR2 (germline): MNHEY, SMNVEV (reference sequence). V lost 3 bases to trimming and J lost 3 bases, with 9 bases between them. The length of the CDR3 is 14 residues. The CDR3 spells CASSFGGYNQPQHF. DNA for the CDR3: TGTGCCAGCAGTTTTGGGGGGTACAATCAGCCCCAGCATTTT.

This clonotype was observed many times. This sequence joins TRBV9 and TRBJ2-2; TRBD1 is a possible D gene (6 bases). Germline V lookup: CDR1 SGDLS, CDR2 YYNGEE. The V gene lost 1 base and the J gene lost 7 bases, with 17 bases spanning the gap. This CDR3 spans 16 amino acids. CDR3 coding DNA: TGTGCCAGCAGCGTAAATGACAACAGGGCTAGCGGGGAGCTGTTTTTT. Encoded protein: CASSVNDNRASGELFF.

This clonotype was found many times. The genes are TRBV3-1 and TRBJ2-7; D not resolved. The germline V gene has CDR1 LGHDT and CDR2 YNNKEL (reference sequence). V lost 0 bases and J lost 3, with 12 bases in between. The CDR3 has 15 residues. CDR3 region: CASSQDSSIHYEQYF. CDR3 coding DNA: TGTGCCAGCAGCCAAGATTCCTCTATCCACTACGAGCAGTACTTC.

In DNA form, the CDR3 reads TGCAGTGCTAGACCGAGACTAGTAGCCAAATCCTACGAGCAGTACTTC. Protein sequence: CSARPRLVAKSYEQYF. V gene TRBV20-1 combines with J gene TRBJ2-7; D is possibly TRBD2 (6 bases). V lost 2 bases to trimming and J lost 1 base, with 18 bases between them. The CDR3 loop spans 16 amino acids. CDR1 is DFQATT and CDR2 is SNEGSKA in the germline V gene (reference sequence).

CDR3 loop: CASSSSSGLAGNEQFF. The CDR3 region has the DNA TGTGCCAGCAGTTCCTCCTCCGGACTAGCGGGAAATGAGCAGTTCTTC. The chain joins TRBV6-5 to TRBJ2-1; 12 nucleotides agree with TRBD2. The CDR3 is 16 amino acids. V lost 4 bases and J lost 7; bases outside the gene matches: 8. Germline V lookup: CDR1 MNHEY, CDR2 SVGAGI.

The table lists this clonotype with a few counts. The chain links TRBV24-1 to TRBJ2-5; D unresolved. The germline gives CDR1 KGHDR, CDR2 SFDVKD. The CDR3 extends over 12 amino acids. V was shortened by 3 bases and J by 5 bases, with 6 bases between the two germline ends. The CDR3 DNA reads TGTGCCACCAGTGATGTGGGGGAGACCCAGTACTTC. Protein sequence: CATSDVGETQYF.

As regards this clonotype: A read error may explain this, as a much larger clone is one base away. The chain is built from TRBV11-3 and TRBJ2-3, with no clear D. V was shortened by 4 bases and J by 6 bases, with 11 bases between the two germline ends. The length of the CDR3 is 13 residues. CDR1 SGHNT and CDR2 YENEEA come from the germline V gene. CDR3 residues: CASSYHGSDTQYF. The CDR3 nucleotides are TGTGCCAGCAGCTACCACGGATCTGATACGCAGTATTTT.

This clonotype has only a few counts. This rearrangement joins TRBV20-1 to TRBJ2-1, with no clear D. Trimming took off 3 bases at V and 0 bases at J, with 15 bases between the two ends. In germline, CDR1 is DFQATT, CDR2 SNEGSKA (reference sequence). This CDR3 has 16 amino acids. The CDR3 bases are TGCAGTGCTAGGGCCCAGGCACTGAGCTCCTACAATGAGCAGTTCTTC. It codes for CSARAQALSSYNEQFF.

In DNA, the CDR3 is TGTGCCAGCAGTACGGGGTGGGGTGTGAATGAGCAGTTCTTC. It is translated as CASSTGWGVNEQFF. The chain joins TRBV27 to TRBJ2-1; possibly TRBD2 for D (5 bases). Germline CDR1 and CDR2: MNHEY and SMNVEV (reference sequence). The CDR3 has 14 residues. V was clipped by 5 bases and J by 7 bases, with 15 bases between them.

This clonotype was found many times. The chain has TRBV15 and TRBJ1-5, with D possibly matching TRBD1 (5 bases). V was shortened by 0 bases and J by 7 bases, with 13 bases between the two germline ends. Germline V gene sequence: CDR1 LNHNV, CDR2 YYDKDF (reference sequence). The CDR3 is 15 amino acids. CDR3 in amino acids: CATSREALQGQPQHF. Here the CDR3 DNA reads TGTGCCACCAGCAGAGAGGCGCTCCAGGGACAGCCCCAGCATTTT.

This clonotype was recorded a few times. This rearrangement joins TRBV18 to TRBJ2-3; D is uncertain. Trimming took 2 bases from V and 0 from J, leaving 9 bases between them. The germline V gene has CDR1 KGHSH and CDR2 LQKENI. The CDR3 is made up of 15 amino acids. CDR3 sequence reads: CASSPIQASTDTQYF. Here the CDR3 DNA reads TGTGCCAGCTCACCAATACAAGCTAGCACAGATACGCAGTATTTT.

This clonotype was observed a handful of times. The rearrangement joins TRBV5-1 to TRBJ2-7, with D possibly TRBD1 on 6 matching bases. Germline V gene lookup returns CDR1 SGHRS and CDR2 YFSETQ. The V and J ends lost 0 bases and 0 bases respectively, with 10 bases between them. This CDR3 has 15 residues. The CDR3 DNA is TGCGCCAGCAGCTTGGGGGACACCAACTCCTACGAGCAGTACTTC. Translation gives CASSLGDTNSYEQYF.

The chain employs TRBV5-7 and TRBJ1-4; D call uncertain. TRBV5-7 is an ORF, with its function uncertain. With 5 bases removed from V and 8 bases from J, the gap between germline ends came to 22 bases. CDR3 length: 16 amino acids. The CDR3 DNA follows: TGTGCCAGCAGTCTGAACTCAACCCCCCGGCGGGAAAAACTGTTTTTT. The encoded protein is CASSLNSTPRREKLFF.

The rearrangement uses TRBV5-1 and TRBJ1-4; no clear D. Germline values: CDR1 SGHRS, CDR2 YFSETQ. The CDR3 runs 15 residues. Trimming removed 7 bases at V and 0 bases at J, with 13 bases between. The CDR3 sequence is CASGPGGSTNEKLFF. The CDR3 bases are TGCGCCAGCGGCCCCGGCGGTTCAACTAATGAAAAACTGTTTTTT.

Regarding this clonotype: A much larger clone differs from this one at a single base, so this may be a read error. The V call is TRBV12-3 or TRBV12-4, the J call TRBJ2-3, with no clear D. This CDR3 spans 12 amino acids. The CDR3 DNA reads TGTGCCAGCACCCCGAGCACAGATATGCAGTATTTT. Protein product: CASTPSTDMQYF.

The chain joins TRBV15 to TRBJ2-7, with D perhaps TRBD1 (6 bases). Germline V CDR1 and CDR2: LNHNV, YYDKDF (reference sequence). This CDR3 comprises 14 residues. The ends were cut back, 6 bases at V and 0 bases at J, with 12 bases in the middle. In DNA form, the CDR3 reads TGTGCCACCAGAACGACAGGTAGCTCCTACGAGCAGTACGTC. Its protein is CATRTTGSSYEQYV.

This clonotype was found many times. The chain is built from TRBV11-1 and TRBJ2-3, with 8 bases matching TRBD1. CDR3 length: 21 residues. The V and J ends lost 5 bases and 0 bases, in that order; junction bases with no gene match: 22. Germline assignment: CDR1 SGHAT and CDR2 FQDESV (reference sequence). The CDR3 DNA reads TGTGCCAGCAGCCACGACAGGGGAGGTCTAGCGAATGATCCTAGCACAGATACGCAGTATTTT. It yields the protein CASSHDRGGLANDPSTDTQYF.

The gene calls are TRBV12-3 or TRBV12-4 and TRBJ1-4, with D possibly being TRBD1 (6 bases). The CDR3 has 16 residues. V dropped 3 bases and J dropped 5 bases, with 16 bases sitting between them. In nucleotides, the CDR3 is TGTGCCAGCAGTTTCTATCGGGGGGCATGGAATGAAAAACTGTTTTTT. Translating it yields CASSFYRGAWNEKLFF.

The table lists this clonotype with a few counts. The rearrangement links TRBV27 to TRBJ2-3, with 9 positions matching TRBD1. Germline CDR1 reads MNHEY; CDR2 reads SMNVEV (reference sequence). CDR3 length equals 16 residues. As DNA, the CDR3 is TGTGCAACTACGCCAGGGACAGGGAGTTTGACAGATACGCAGTATTTT. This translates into CATTPGTGSLTDTQYF.

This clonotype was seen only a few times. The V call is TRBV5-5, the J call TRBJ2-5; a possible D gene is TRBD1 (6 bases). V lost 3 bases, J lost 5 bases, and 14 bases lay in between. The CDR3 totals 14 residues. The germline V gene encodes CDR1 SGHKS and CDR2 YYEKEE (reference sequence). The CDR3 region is CASSYRVPEETQYF. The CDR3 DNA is TGTGCCAGCAGCTACAGGGTTCCGGAGGAGACCCAGTACTTC.

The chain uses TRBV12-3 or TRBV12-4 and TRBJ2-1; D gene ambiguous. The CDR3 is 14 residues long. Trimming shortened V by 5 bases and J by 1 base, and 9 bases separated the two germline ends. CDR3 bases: TGTGCCAGCAGTATAGACAATTCCTACAATGAGCAGTTCTTC. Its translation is CASSIDNSYNEQFF.

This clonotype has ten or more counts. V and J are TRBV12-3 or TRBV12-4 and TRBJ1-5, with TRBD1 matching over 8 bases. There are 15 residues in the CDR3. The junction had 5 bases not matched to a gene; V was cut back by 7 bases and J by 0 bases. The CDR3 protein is CASTPGQASNQPQHF. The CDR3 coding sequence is TGTGCCAGCACTCCGGGACAGGCTAGCAATCAGCCCCAGCATTTT.

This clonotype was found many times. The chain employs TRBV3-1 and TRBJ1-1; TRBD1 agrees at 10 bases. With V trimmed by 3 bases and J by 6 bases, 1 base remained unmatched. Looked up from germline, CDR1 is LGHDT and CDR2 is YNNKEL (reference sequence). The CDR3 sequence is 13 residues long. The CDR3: CASSQGTGAEAFF. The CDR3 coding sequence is TGTGCCAGCAGCCAGGGGACAGGGGCTGAAGCTTTCTTT.

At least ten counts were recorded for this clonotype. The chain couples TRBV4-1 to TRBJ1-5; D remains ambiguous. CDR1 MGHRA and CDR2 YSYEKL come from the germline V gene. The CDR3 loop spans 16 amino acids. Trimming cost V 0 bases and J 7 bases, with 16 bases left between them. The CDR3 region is CASSQDAFLIRQPQHF. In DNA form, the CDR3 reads TGCGCCAGCAGCCAAGATGCGTTTCTAATACGGCAGCCCCAGCATTTT.

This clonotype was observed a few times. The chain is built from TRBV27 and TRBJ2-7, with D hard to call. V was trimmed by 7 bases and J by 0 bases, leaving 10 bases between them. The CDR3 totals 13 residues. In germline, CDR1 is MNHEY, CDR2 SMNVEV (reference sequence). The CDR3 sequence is CASMNDNSYEQYF. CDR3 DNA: TGTGCCAGCATGAACGATAACTCCTACGAGCAGTACTTC.

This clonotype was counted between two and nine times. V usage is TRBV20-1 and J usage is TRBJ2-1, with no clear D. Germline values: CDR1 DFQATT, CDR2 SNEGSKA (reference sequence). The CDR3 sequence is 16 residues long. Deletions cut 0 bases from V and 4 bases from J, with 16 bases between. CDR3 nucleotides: TGCAGTGCTAGAGATTCAGGCCCCGACCGTTACAATGAGCAGTTCTTC. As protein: CSARDSGPDRYNEQFF.

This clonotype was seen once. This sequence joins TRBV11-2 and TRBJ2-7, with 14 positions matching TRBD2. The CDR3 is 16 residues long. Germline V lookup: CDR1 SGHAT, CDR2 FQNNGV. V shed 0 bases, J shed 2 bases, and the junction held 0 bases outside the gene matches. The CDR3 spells CASSLEGLAGAYEQYF. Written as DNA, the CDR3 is TGTGCCAGCAGCTTAGAGGGACTAGCGGGAGCCTACGAGCAGTACTTC.

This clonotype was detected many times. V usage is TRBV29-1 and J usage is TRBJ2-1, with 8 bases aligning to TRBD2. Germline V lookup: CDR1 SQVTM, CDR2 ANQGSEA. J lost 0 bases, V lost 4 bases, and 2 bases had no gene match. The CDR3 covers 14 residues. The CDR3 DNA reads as TGCAGCGTTGGTCGGGAGGGCTCCTACAATGAGCAGTTCTTC. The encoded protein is CSVGREGSYNEQFF.

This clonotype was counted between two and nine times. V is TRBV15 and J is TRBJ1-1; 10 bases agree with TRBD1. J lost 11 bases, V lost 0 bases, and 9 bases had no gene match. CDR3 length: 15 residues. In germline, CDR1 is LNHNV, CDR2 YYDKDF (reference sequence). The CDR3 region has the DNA TGTGCCACCAGCAGAGATCCCGGGACAGGGGTTGGGGCTTTCTTT. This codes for CATSRDPGTGVGAFF.

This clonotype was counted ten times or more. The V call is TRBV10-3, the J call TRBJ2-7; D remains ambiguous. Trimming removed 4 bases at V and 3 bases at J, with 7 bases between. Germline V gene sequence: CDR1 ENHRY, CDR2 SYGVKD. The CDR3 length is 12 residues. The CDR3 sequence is CAISGGDYEQYV. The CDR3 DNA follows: TGTGCCATCAGTGGGGGTGACTACGAGCAGTACGTC.